This TCR beta chain was sequenced in a study of T cells in localized non-small cell lung cancer (TCRdb year 2020). At the level of the whole study: T cell repertoires of about 240 early-stage NSCLC patients were analyzed, with tumors being compared against uninvolved tumor-adjacent lungs. All 240 or so NSCLC patients in the cohort were treatment-naive and had localized lung tumors that were resected. Of the NSCLC patients, approximately 130 were male and roughly 100 were female, and the mean age was around 66 years.

At diagnosis, tumor, uninvolved tumor-adjacent lung and peripheral blood were collected and then preserved as a mix of FFPE and fresh-frozen material. For TCR repertoire profiling, blood samples were analyzed in the form of peripheral blood mononuclear cells. The germline V gene encodes CDR1 SGHTA and CDR2 FQGTGA. The CDR3, cysteine through phenylalanine, is 16 amino acids long. The CDR3 DNA has 48 bases and is translated from base 1. Trimming at the junction amounts to 5 bases on V and 1 base on J, and the germline ends lie 15 bases apart. General conclusions and limits of the study: Uninvolved tumor-adjacent lung showed the highest T cell clonality, higher than tumor, which suggests more focused antigenic responses in the uninvolved tumor-adjacent lung. Higher blood T cell density associated with longer overall survival, while higher adjacent-lung clonality associated with shorter survival. Since the design was exploratory, TCR variables were selected using unadjusted p-values with no false-discovery rate correction. Because multi-region tumor sequencing was not performed, intratumor heterogeneity could not be ruled out. A median of approximately 50 of the top 100 tumor clones turned up in the paired uninvolved adjacent lung, and under 30 of those clones also ranked among the top 100 of that same adjacent lung.

TCR beta CDR3 regions were sequenced from DNA using the immunoSEQ Assay. The study's processing was this. T cell density was computed as TCR beta template counts normalized to usable DNA estimated by amplifying housekeeping genes. The preseqR package was used to estimate richness by extrapolating to 400,000 templates for PBMC samples and to 120,000 templates for tissue samples. Clonality was taken to be one minus Pielou's evenness. Tissue-enriched TCRs were identified through differential abundance testing performed on productive amino-acid clonotypes, with a minimum total count of 5 and an alpha of 0.1. Repertoire overlap between compartments was quantified with the Jaccard Index and Morisita Overlap Index. GLIPH grouped TCR beta CDR3s together with public tetramer-defined viral CDR3s, and a viral motif had to include at least three viral sequences and show V-gene enrichment. In TCRdb, the immuneACCESS table is reduced to in-frame sequences with V and J assigned. These tables do not hold every clone; where another copy was compared, an unresolved V gene accounts for under half, and the others remain unexplained. V and J calls plus clone size are reproduced from that table; the DNA served to infer D and trimming. The sample table lists 25,000 to 35,000 clones, 84% of them with a count of one. The top ten clones comprise roughly 4.8% of the sample.

Note on this clone: Its antigen has not been determined. No clone much larger than this one lies a single base away; base qualities are absent.

Recombination joined TRBV7-3 with TRBJ2-1, with a tentative D gene TRBD2 over 5 matching bases. Sample: peripheral blood mononuclear cells, taken before any cancer treatment. The TCR comes from a man aged 40 to 69 with stage III lung adenocarcinoma. CDR3 sequence: CASSPGPRRSYNEQFF. The DNA sequence is given as TGTGCCAGCAGCCCTGGGCCCCGGAGGTCCTACAATGAGCAGTTCTTC.